These T cell receptor beta chains were read from a single sample in a study of blood T cells in healthy people across ages. TCRdb itself ran the 5' RACE reads through MiXCR, one entry per CDR3 protein. The sample holds hundreds of thousands of distinct CDR3 sequences; about 30% are singletons and the top ten take roughly 17%. The sequencing input was blood. The source is a woman of 80 years or more in good health. CDR3s include the opening cysteine and the closing phenylalanine or tryptophan. D genes are given only for firm matches. For some rows the clone size is stated as once, few or many, or as a class when expanded; others skip it.

d_call j_call clone_size v_call cdr3_aa cdr3_nt
TRBD2 TRBJ2-3 NA TRBV24-1 CVTSPISGGASTQYF TGTGTCACCAGCCCCATTAGCGGGGGGGCCTCTACGCAGTATTTT
NA TRBJ1-2 few TRBV27 CASSLSTQGRNYGYTF TGTGCCAGCAGTTTATCTACACAGGGTCGGAACTATGGCTACACCTTC
NA TRBJ2-5 many TRBV5-1 CASSFTTGDRETQYF TGCGCCAGCAGCTTTACGACCGGAGATCGAGAGACCCAGTACTTC
NA TRBJ2-5 many TRBV6-6 CASSYGATQYF TGTGCCAGCAGTTATGGTGCGACCCAGTACTTC
TRBD1 TRBJ1-1 few TRBV2 CASKNRGMNTEAFF TGTGCCAGCAAAAACAGGGGTATGAACACTGAAGCTTTCTTT
TRBD1 TRBJ2-1 few TRBV3-1 CASSQVSGTGYLF TGTGCCAGCAGCCAGGTATCCGGGACAGGGTACCTCTTC
NA TRBJ2-1 NA TRBV27 CASKYRDLGGETQFF TGTGCCAGCAAGTACCGGGATCTCGGCGGAGAGACCCAGTTCTTC
TRBD1 TRBJ1-4 many TRBV6-5 CASQGQGRTNEKLFF TGTGCCAGCCAAGGACAGGGGAGAACTAATGAAAAACTGTTTTTT
NA TRBJ1-1 many TRBV20-1 CSARDWRWKMNTEAFF TGCAGTGCTAGAGATTGGAGATGGAAAATGAACACTGAAGCTTTCTTT
TRBD1 TRBJ1-5 NA TRBV28 CAIRSGGQGATQPQHF TGTGCCATTCGGTCCGGTGGACAGGGGGCGACCCAGCCCCAGCATTTT
NA TRBJ1-6 many TRBV4-2 CASSQDRLMNSPLHF TGTGCCAGCAGCCAAGATCGACTGATGAATTCACCCCTCCACTTT
NA TRBJ2-1 many TRBV30 CAWSGGNNEQFF TGTGCCTGGAGTGGAGGGAACAATGAGCAGTTCTTC
NA TRBJ2-4 many TRBV7-2 CASSLAIGLAKNIQYF TGTGCCAGCAGCTTAGCGATCGGTTTAGCCAAAAACATTCAGTACTTC
TRBD2 TRBJ2-7 many TRBV2 CASSRLAGSYEQYF TGTGCCAGCAGCCGACTAGCGGGGTCCTACGAGCAGTACTTC
NA TRBJ2-1 NA TRBV5-1 CASSLRTGALNERFF TGCGCCAGCAGCTTACGAACGGGAGCCCTGAATGAGCGGTTCTTC
TRBD2 TRBJ2-2 NA TRBV20-1 CSARDPAGAGELFF TGCAGTGCTAGAGATCCGGCGGGGGCCGGGGAGCTGTTTTTT
NA TRBJ1-2 many TRBV18 CASSPRFRNYGYTF TGTGCCAGCTCACCACGGTTTAGGAACTATGGCTACACCTTC
TRBD1 TRBJ1-5 NA TRBV2 CASMGQGFTRPQHF TGTGCCAGCATGGGACAGGGATTCACCCGGCCCCAGCATTTT